These T cell receptor beta chains were read from a single sample in a study of shared clonotypes between healthy human individuals. Assay used: immunoSEQ multiplex PCR; TCRdb lists only in-frame clones, some missing. The table lists some 2.1 million clones, around 95% of them singletons. The sequenced sample was naive CD4+ T cells sorted from blood. These receptors all come from a man younger than 30 in good health. The CDR3 runs from the conserved cysteine through the conserved F or W. The order of the fields is clone size, D gene, J gene, V gene, CDR3 DNA, CDR3 protein. The D gene is left open where the match is weak. Clone size, where shown, is once, few, many, or a class for clones that have expanded.

>-|TRBD2|TRBJ2-2|TRBV28
TGTGCCAGCAGTTCCGGGACTAAGACCGGGGAGCTGTTTTTT
CASSSGTKTGELFF
>once|-|TRBJ2-6|TRBV25-1
TGTGCCAGCAGTGACACCGCAGGGGCTGGGGCCAACGTCCTGACTTTC
CASSDTAGAGANVLTF
>-|-|TRBJ1-2|TRBV30
TGTGCCTGGAGTGCCTCGAATTTTAGGAGGACCTTC
CAWSASNFRRTF
>-|-|TRBJ2-4|TRBV19
TGTGCCAGTAGTACCCTCATCAGGGGTGAAAAAGCCAAAAACATTCAGTACTTC
CASSTLIRGEKAKNIQYF
>-|-|TRBJ2-1|TRBV29-1
TGCAGCGTTGAACGGGGTGACAATGAGCAGTTCTTC
CSVERGDNEQFF
>-|-|TRBJ1-2|TRBV7-9
TGTGCCAGCAGCCCCACAGGTTATGGCTACACCTTC
CASSPTGYGYTF
>-|-|TRBJ2-1|TRBV18
TGTGCCAGCTCACCACCAGGAGGGAATGAGCAGTTCTTC
CASSPPGGNEQFF
>-|TRBD1|TRBJ2-5|TRBV11-3
TGTGCCAGCAGCTTAGGAAACGGACAGGGGAGGCAAGAGACCCAGTACTTC
CASSLGNGQGRQETQYF
>-|-|TRBJ1-1|TRBV5-1
TGCGCCAGCAGCTTGCTTACGGGGGCCACTGAAGCTTTCTTT
CASSLLTGATEAFF
>-|-|TRBJ1-5|TRBV5-1
TGCGCCAGCAGCTTGGAACCCGGCCACGGCAATCAGCCCCAGCATTTT
CASSLEPGHGNQPQHF
>-|-|TRBJ2-2|TRBV5-6
TGTGCCAGCAGCATCCGGTTGGCCGGGGAGCTGTTTTTT
CASSIRLAGELFF
>once|-|TRBJ2-5|TRBV2
TGTGCCACCCGAAGGGGTCTGGAGACCCAGTACTTC
CATRRGLETQYF
>-|-|TRBJ2-7|TRBV25-1
TGTGCCAGCAGTGCGGGACTCCCTTACGAGCAGTACTTC
CASSAGLPYEQYF
>-|-|TRBJ1-2|TRBV2
TGTGCCAGCAGTGCGTCCCTCAAGGGGACATATGGCTACACCTTC
CASSASLKGTYGYTF
>-|TRBD1|TRBJ1-1|TRBV27
TGTGCCAGCAGTAGAGACAGGGTGGGCACTGAAGCTTTCTTT
CASSRDRVGTEAFF
>-|TRBD2|TRBJ2-3|TRBV7-8
TGTGCCAGCAGCCTAGGAGCGGGGGGAACGACAGATACGCAGTATTTT
CASSLGAGGTTDTQYF
>-|TRBD1|TRBJ2-7|TRBV9
TGTGCCAGCAGCGTAGGACAGGGGGTAATATACGAGCAGTACTTC
CASSVGQGVIYEQYF
>-|TRBD1|TRBJ2-3|TRBV2
TGTGCCAGCCACAGGGGCCCCACAGATACGCAGTATTTT
CASHRGPTDTQYF
>-|-|TRBJ2-2|TRBV6-5
TGTGCCAGCAGTACCGACTCCCGCACCGGGGAGCTGTTTTTT
CASSTDSRTGELFF
>once|-|TRBJ2-7|TRBV11-2
TGTGCCAGCAGCTCGAAGAGTTCCGGGAGACCCCCCTACGAGCAGTACTTC
CASSSKSSGRPPYEQYF
>-|-|TRBJ2-7|TRBV11-3
TGTGCCAGCAGCTTGGGTGCGGGCGAGCAGTACTTC
CASSLGAGEQYF
>-|TRBD2|TRBJ2-3|TRBV10-3
TGTGCCATCGGCGGTAGCGGGAGTGCAGATACGCAGTATTTT
CAIGGSGSADTQYF
>-|-|TRBJ1-1|TRBV5-6
TGTGCCAGCAGCTTGGAGGGAAATGAAGCTTTCTTT
CASSLEGNEAFF
>-|-|TRBJ2-1|TRBV15
TGTGCCACCAGCAGAGTGGTGGGCGGCTCCTACAATGAGCAGTTCTTC
CATSRVVGGSYNEQFF
>-|TRBD2|TRBJ2-3|TRBV5-4
TGTGCCAGCAGTCGTAAGACTAGCGGTAGCACAGATACGCAGTATTTT
CASSRKTSGSTDTQYF
>-|TRBD2|TRBJ2-1|TRBV30
TGTGCCTGGAGTGTGCTTTCGGGGGGAGAAGGTGAGCAGTTCTTC
CAWSVLSGGEGEQFF
>once|TRBD2|TRBJ2-7|TRBV6-5
TGTGCCAGCAGTCGTAGCGGGAATAACGAGCAGTACTTC
CASSRSGNNEQYF
>-|TRBD2|TRBJ2-2|TRBV5-1
TGCGCCAGCGGGCGGGGGACCAACACCGGGGAGCTGTTTTTT
CASGRGTNTGELFF
>once|-|TRBJ1-1|TRBV5-1
TGCGCCAGCAGCAGGGAGGAGGGAGCGAACACTGAAGCTTTCTTT
CASSREEGANTEAFF
>once|-|TRBJ2-5|TRBV2
TGTGCCAGCAGTGTCTTTTCGGGGCTCCAAGAGACCCAGTACTTC
CASSVFSGLQETQYF
>-|-|TRBJ2-5|TRBV9
TGTGCCAGCAGCGTAGCTATACAAGAGACCCAGTACTTC
CASSVAIQETQYF
>-|-|TRBJ1-1|TRBV28
TGTGCCAGCCAGGGGTATACTGAAGCTTTCTTT
CASQGYTEAFF
>-|TRBD2|TRBJ2-5|TRBV18
TGTGCCAGCTCACCCTCGGGACTAGGGGCGGAGACCCAGTACTTC
CASSPSGLGAETQYF
>-|-|TRBJ2-7|TRBV14
TGTGCCAGCAGCCAATGGCTTACAGGGCTCTCCTACGAGCAGTACTTC
CASSQWLTGLSYEQYF
>-|-|TRBJ1-2|TRBV19
TGTGCCAAGTGGCCGGAGTACACCTTC
CAKWPEYTF
>-|-|TRBJ1-2|TRBV27
TGTGCCAGCAGACCCATATCTGCACCGACACCTTATGGCTACACCTTC
CASRPISAPTPYGYTF
>-|-|TRBJ2-7|TRBV6-1
TGTGCCAGCAGTGAGCTGGGGTCCGAGCAGTACTTC
CASSELGSEQYF
>-|TRBD2|TRBJ2-1|TRBV5-4
TGTGCCAGCAGCCACGGACTAGCGGGAGTTGGGTACAATGAGCAGTTCTTC
CASSHGLAGVGYNEQFF
>-|-|TRBJ1-2|TRBV30
TGTGCCTGGAGAATACCCCCGCCAGGGAGCTATGGCTACACCTTC
CAWRIPPPGSYGYTF
>-|-|TRBJ2-1|TRBV6-1
TGTGCCAGCAGTGAAGTACCCACGGCCAATGAGCAGTTCTTC
CASSEVPTANEQFF
>-|-|TRBJ1-1|TRBV7-2
TGTGCCAGCAGCTTAGACAGGGTGGCTTTCTTT
CASSLDRVAFF
>-|TRBD1|TRBJ2-1|TRBV5-1
TGCGCCAGCAGGTTCAGGGGGCTCAGCGGGAATGAGCAGTTCTTC
CASRFRGLSGNEQFF
>-|TRBD2|TRBJ2-7|TRBV5-8
TGTGCCAGCAGCTTGGGAGTTAAGTCTGCGGGGGACGAGCAGTACTTC
CASSLGVKSAGDEQYF
>-|-|TRBJ1-4|TRBV5-1
TGCGCCAGCAGCTTGGAAGGGGGAGGTAGGGGTGAAAAACTGTTTTTT
CASSLEGGGRGEKLFF
>-|TRBD1|TRBJ1-2|TRBV9
TGTGCCAGCAGCCCCTGGGACAGGGTAAGCGGCTACACCTTC
CASSPWDRVSGYTF
>-|-|TRBJ1-5|TRBV7-2
TGTGCCAGCAGCTTGGGGGGGATTGGTCAGCCCCAGCATTTT
CASSLGGIGQPQHF
>-|TRBD2|TRBJ2-1|TRBV7-2
TGTGCCAGCAGCTTAAGCGGGGGTCTCTACAATGAGCAGTTCTTC
CASSLSGGLYNEQFF
>once|-|TRBJ1-2|TRBV6-1
TGTGCCAGCAGTGTAACGGGGCCTTCTCCCTATGGCTACACCTTC
CASSVTGPSPYGYTF
>-|-|TRBJ2-3|TRBV5-1
TGCGCCAGCAGCTTGGGGACAGCGACTAGCACAGATACGCAGTATTTT
CASSLGTATSTDTQYF
>-|TRBD1|TRBJ1-1|TRBV7-9
TGTGCCAGCAGCCCCCAGGGGGCCCCCAGCACTGAAGCTTTCTTT
CASSPQGAPSTEAFF
>-|-|TRBJ1-2|TRBV4-1
TGCGCCAGCAGCCTCAAGGGGGGGCTAACTAACTATGGCTACACCTTC
CASSLKGGLTNYGYTF
>-|TRBD1|TRBJ1-2|TRBV29-1
TGCAGCGTTGATAAGGACAGGGCACGGGAATATGGCTACACCTTC
CSVDKDRAREYGYTF
>-|-|TRBJ2-7|TRBV29-1
TGCAGCGCGGTGAGGGGGGACGAGCAGTACTTC
CSAVRGDEQYF